The clone carrying this TCR beta chain was seen repeatedly, ten times or more. MiXCR, run by TCRdb on the 5' RACE reads, gives a single entry per CDR3 protein. This table holds about 580,000 distinct CDR3 sequences, around 17% found once. The data stem from a study of T cells after yellow fever vaccination. Trimming pared 5 bases from V and 4 bases from J, leaving 17 bases between. The CDR3 length is 15 residues. Germline V gene data show CDR1 as SGHVS and CDR2 as FNYEAQ. This clonotype was obtained from a man aged 18 to 29 who received the YFV17D yellow fever vaccine. Sequencing used PBMCs, obtained less than 6 days after the first yellow fever vaccination. This sequence joins TRBV7-6 and TRBJ1-2; D ambiguous. The CDR3 DNA reads TGTGCCAGCAGCCCACTGGCGGACCTCCTCTATGGCTACACCTTC. As protein: CASSPLADLLYGYTF.